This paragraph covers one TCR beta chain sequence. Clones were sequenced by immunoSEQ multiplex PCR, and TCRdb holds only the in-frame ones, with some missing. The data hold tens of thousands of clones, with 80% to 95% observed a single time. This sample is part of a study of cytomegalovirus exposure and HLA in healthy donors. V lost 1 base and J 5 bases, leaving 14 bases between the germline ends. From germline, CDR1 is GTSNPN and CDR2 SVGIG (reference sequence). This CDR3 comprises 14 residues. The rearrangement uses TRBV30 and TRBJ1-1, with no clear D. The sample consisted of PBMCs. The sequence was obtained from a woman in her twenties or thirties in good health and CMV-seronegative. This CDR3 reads CAWSDPPGRTEAFF. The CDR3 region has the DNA TGTGCCTGGAGTGACCCCCCAGGTCGGACTGAAGCTTTCTTT.